This is a list of T cell receptor beta chains from one sample in a study of CD8+ T cells in alopecia areata. The method was immunoSEQ multiplex PCR; TCRdb's version includes in-frame clones alone and lacks a portion of them. The sample carries about 100,000 clones, 45% to 60% recorded once. Sequencing input: NKG2D-low CD8+ T cells sorted from blood. The receptors here all came from a human donor with alopecia areata. The CDR3 runs from the conserved cysteine through the conserved F or W. D genes are given only for firm matches. Clone size, where shown, is once, few, many, or a class for clones that have expanded.

size,J,D,V,DNA,CDR3
.,TRBJ2-5,TRBD1,TRBV27,TGTGCCAGCAGTTTACTCGGCAGGCAGGGGGCTAAGGAGACCCAGTACTTC,CASSLLGRQGAKETQYF
.,TRBJ1-1,.,TRBV29-1,TGCAGCGTTCTAAACAGTTTTAACACTGAAGCTTTCTTT,CSVLNSFNTEAFF
.,TRBJ1-3,.,TRBV19,TGTGCCAGTAGTATAAGCAGGGGCCTCCGTGGAAACACCATATATTTT,CASSISRGLRGNTIYF
few,TRBJ2-3,.,TRBV11-2,TGTGCCAGCAGCTTACTTTTGGGTAGACTAACAGATACGCAGTATTTT,CASSLLLGRLTDTQYF
.,TRBJ2-7,.,TRBV7-9,TGTGCCAGCAGCTCCAACGTTATCGAGCAGTACTTC,CASSSNVIEQYF
once,TRBJ2-3,.,TRBV15,TGTGCCACCAGCCCAGAACAGGCAGATACGCAGTATTTT,CATSPEQADTQYF
few,TRBJ1-1,.,TRBV29-1,TGCAGCGCGTTTACGGGTGCGGGAATGAACACTGAAGCTTTCTTT,CSAFTGAGMNTEAFF
.,TRBJ2-3,.,TRBV7-2,TGTGCCAGCTCCTCCACCGGGACGCAGTATTTT,CASSSTGTQYF
.,TRBJ2-3,.,TRBV7-3,TGTGCCAGCAGCCCGGGGCAAAGCACAGATACGCAGTATTTT,CASSPGQSTDTQYF
.,TRBJ2-3,.,TRBV28,TGTGCCAGCAGTTTAAGGAGCACAGATACGCAGTATTTT,CASSLRSTDTQYF
.,TRBJ2-7,.,TRBV5-1,TGCGCCAGCAGCGTCGATCCGACCTACGAGCAGTACTTC,CASSVDPTYEQYF
few,TRBJ1-4,.,TRBV29-1,TGCAGCGTTGAATATAGACACCCAAGTAGTCCGACTAATGAAAAACTGTTTTTT,CSVEYRHPSSPTNEKLFF
.,TRBJ2-3,TRBD2,TRBV6-1,TGTGCCAGCAGCATTAGTAGCGGGAGCACAGATACGCAGTATTTT,CASSISSGSTDTQYF
.,TRBJ2-7,.,TRBV29-1,TGCAGCGTTGTCTACGGCTACGAGCAGTACTTC,CSVVYGYEQYF
.,TRBJ2-5,.,TRBV7-9,TGTGCCAGCAGCTTAGATACGGGGCTGGGGGAAGAGACCCAGTACTTC,CASSLDTGLGEETQYF
.,TRBJ2-2,.,TRBV9,TGTGCCAGCAGCGTAGGTTCGGGGCTGTTTTTT,CASSVGSGLFF
few,TRBJ1-1,.,TRBV14,TGTGCCAGCAGCCAATGGCCGGTAAAGGGGAGGTTGAACACTGAAGCTTTCTTT,CASSQWPVKGRLNTEAFF
few,TRBJ2-3,TRBD1,TRBV2,TGTGCCAGCAGTGACGTACAGGGGGCAATCGATACGCAGTATTTT,CASSDVQGAIDTQYF
.,TRBJ2-3,TRBD2,TRBV13,TGTGCCAGCAGCTGGGGGGGAGGAGATACGCAGTATTTT,CASSWGGGDTQYF
.,TRBJ2-3,.,TRBV2,TGTGCCAGCAGTGAAGGGCAGTCGGCTAGCACAGATACGCAGTATTTT,CASSEGQSASTDTQYF
.,TRBJ2-1,TRBD2,TRBV19,TGTGCCAGTAGTATCCCCTCTCGGACTAGCGGGAGGAACTCCTACAATGAGCAGTTCTTC,CASSIPSRTSGRNSYNEQFF
.,TRBJ2-5,TRBD1,TRBV2,TGTGCCACAAAGGACAGGGGCGTGGAGACCCAGTACTTC,CATKDRGVETQYF
.,TRBJ2-5,TRBD2,TRBV11-3,TGTGCCAGCAGCTCACGACGACTAGCGGGAGACGAGACCCAGTACTTC,CASSSRRLAGDETQYF
.,TRBJ2-3,.,TRBV28,TGTGCCAGCAGTTTTCGTTGGGGACGTAGCACAGATACGCAGTATTTT,CASSFRWGRSTDTQYF
few,TRBJ2-1,TRBD2,TRBV27,TGTGCCAGCAGTTCAACCGGAGCGGGAGTAACGAATGAGCAGTTCTTC,CASSSTGAGVTNEQFF
.,TRBJ2-7,.,TRBV27,TGTGCCAGCAGCTCCCCTGGCGGCTACGAGCAGTACTTC,CASSSPGGYEQYF
.,TRBJ2-1,.,TRBV5-4,TGTGCCAGCAGCTGGACGGACAATGAGCAGTTCTTC,CASSWTDNEQFF
few,TRBJ2-1,.,TRBV28,TGTGCCAGCAGTTTAGGGACCGCCTGGGGTGAGCAGTTCTTC,CASSLGTAWGEQFF